The 6 T cell receptor beta chains below were found in one sample sequenced in a study of neurological immune-mediated disorders (dated by TCRdb to between 2017 and 2020). The library was obtained by 5' RACE. Sequencing instrument: Illumina HiSeq 2500. TCRdb applied fastp at Q25 and MiXCR to the public reads, then kept only in-frame beta chains. Here each entry gathers all rows of one CDR3 protein and keeps the most common genes and DNA. The sample yields fewer than 50,000 distinct CDR3 sequences; approximately 13% were counted once. The top ten clones comprise roughly 11% of the sample. The sample's time point, from its label and the paper: longitudinal time-point 3. Sequencing input: PBMCs. The receptors here all came from a young man in good health.

This clonotype was seen repeatedly, ten times or more. The chain couples TRBV28 to TRBJ2-3, with D possibly being TRBD1 (6 bases). The V end lost 7 bases, the J end lost 0 bases, and 14 bases lay between the germline ends. Germline loops: CDR1 MDHEN, CDR2 SYDVKM. CDR3 size: 15 residues. The CDR3 DNA follows: TGTGCCAGCACCCCCGTGGGACAAAGCACAGATACGCAGTATTTT. Amino acids: CASTPVGQSTDTQYF.

This clonotype showed up many times. V and J are TRBV20-1 and TRBJ2-1, with 13 bases fitting TRBD2. This CDR3 spans 17 amino acids. CDR1 is DFQATT and CDR2 is SNEGSKA in the germline V gene (reference sequence). V gave up 5 bases and J gave up 6 bases; unmatched junction bases: 13. The CDR3, as DNA: TGCAGTGCTTCCGTTACTAGCGGGAGGGCTGGTGGCAATGAGCAGTTCTTC. Protein product: CSASVTSGRAGGNEQFF.

This clonotype was seen repeatedly, ten times or more. J is TRBJ2-3 and V is TRBV27; 10 positions agree with TRBD1. The germline gives CDR1 MNHEY, CDR2 SMNVEV (reference sequence). With 8 bases clipped from V and 13 bases from J, the junction kept 15 bases outside the gene matches. The CDR3 covers 14 residues. Written as DNA, the CDR3 is TGTGCCAGCGGCGGGGGGACAGGGGCCACTCGCGAGTATTTT. This translates into CASGGGTGATREYF.

This clonotype appeared many times. The rearrangement joins TRBV20-1 to TRBJ2-1, with TRBD2 matching 9 bases. This CDR3 contains 12 residues. Germline CDR1 and CDR2: DFQATT and SNEGSKA (reference sequence). V was clipped by 6 bases and J by 4 bases; unmatched bases: 1. In nucleotides, the CDR3 is TGCAGTGCCCTAGCGGGGTACAATGAGCAGTTCTTC. This codes for CSALAGYNEQFF.

The table lists this clonotype with many counts. V and J are TRBV28 and TRBJ2-7, with TRBD1 identical over 10 bases. The CDR3 has 14 amino acids. Looked up from germline, CDR1 is MDHEN and CDR2 is SYDVKM. The J segment lost 2 bases and the V segment lost 10 bases, leaving 8 bases of the junction unmatched. In DNA, the CDR3 is TGTGCCACCATTGGGACAGGGGCCCCCTACGAGCAGTACTTC. The encoded protein is CATIGTGAPYEQYF. Looking up the rest from reference TRBV28 and TRBJ2-7 gives the full variable domain: DVKVTQSSRYLVKRTGEKVFLECVQDMDHENMFWYRQDPGLGLRLIYFSYDVKMKEKGDIPEGYSVSREKKERFSLILESASTNQTSMYLCATIGTGAPYEQYFGPGTRLTVT.

This sequence joins TRBV27 and TRBJ1-5, with 8 bases lining up with TRBD1. CDR1 is MNHEY and CDR2 is SMNVEV in the germline V gene (reference sequence). Trimming removed 6 bases from V and 1 base from J; junction bases left unmatched: 2. The CDR3 runs 14 residues. CDR3 coding DNA: TGTGCCAGCAGAAGGACAGGGAGCAATCAGCCCCAGCATTTT. This translates into CASRRTGSNQPQHF.